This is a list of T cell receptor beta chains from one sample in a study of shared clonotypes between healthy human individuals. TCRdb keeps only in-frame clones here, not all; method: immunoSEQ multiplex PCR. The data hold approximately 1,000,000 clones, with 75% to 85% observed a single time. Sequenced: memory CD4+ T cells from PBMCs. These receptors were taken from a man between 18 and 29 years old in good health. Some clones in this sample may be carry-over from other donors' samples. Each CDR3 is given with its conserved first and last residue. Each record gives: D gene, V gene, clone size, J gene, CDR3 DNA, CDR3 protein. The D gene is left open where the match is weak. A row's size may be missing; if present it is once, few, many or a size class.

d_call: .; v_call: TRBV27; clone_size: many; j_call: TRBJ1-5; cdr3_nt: TGTGCCAGCAGTTTACAGGGACGTCAGCCCCAGCATTTT; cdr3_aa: CASSLQGRQPQHF
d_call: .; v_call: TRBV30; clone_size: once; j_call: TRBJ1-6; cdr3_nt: TGTGCCTGGGCCCGTCAGTCACCCCTCCACTTT; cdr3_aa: CAWARQSPLHF
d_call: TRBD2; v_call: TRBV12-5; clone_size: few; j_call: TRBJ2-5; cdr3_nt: TGTGCTAGTGGTCATGGGATAGCGGGACCACTGGAGACCCAGTACTTC; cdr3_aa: CASGHGIAGPLETQYF
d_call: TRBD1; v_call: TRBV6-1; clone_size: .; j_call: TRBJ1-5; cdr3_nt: TGTGCCAGCAGTGAATGGGGGGCAGGGGGAGGTAGCAATCAGCCCCAGCATTTT; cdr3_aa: CASSEWGAGGGSNQPQHF
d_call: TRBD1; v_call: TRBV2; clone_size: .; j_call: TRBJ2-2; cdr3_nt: TGTGCCAGCATAGGGGGCGCGAACACCGGGGAGCTGTTTTTT; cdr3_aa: CASIGGANTGELFF
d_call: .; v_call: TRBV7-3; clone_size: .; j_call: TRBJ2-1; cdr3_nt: TGTGCCAGCAGCTTAACGTGGCGGAGCTCCTACAATGAGCAGTTCTTC; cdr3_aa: CASSLTWRSSYNEQFF
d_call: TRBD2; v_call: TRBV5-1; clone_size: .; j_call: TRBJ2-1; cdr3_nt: TGCGCCAGCAGCTTAGGGACTAGCGGTTACAATGAGCAGTTCTTC; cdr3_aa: CASSLGTSGYNEQFF
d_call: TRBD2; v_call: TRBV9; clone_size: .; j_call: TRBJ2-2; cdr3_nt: TGTGCCAGCAAGTCAGGCCCGGGACTAGCGAACACCGGGGAGCTGTTTTTT; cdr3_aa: CASKSGPGLANTGELFF
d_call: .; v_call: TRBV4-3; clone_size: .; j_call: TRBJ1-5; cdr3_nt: TGCGCCAGCAGCCAAGGGCTAACGGGTTCGGGTCAGCCCCAGCATTTT; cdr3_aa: CASSQGLTGSGQPQHF
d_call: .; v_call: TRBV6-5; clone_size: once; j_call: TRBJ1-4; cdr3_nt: TGTGCCAGCAGTTTAGCGCCGAGTTACAATGAAAAACTGTTTTTT; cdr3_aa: CASSLAPSYNEKLFF
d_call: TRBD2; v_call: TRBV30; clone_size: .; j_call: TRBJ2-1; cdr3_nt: TGTGCCTGGAGTGAGGGGACTAGCGTGAACAATGAGCAGTTCTTC; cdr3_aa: CAWSEGTSVNNEQFF
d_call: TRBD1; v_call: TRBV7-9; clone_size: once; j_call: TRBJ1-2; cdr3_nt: TGTGCCAGCAGTCTGGACAGGGTGCGAGGCTACACCTTC; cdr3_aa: CASSLDRVRGYTF
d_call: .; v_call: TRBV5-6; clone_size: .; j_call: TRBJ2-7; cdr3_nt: TGTGCCAGCAGCTTGGGACGGCCCTACGAGCAGTACTTC; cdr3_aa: CASSLGRPYEQYF
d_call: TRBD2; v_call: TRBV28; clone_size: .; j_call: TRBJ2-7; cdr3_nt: TGTGCCAGCAGTCCCCGGGGTAGCGGGGTCTTATTCGAGCAGTACTTC; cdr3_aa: CASSPRGSGVLFEQYF
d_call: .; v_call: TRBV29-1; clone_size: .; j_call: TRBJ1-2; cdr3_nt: TGCAGCGTTGAAGATCGGGGGAACTATGGCTACACCTTC; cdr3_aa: CSVEDRGNYGYTF
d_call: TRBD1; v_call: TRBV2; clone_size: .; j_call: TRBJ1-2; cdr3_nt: TGTGCCAGCAGTGAAAAGACAGGGGCTCAGTATGGCTACACCTTC; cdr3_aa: CASSEKTGAQYGYTF
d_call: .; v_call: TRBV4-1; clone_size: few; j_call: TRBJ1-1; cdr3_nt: TGCGCCAGCAGCCAACCCCGGCGTGGTATCGATGAAGCTTTCTTT; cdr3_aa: CASSQPRRGIDEAFF
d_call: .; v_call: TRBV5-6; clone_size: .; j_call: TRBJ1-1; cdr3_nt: TGTGCCAGCAGCTTTCTTGGCAGCCCGCCCACTGAAGCTTTCTTT; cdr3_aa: CASSFLGSPPTEAFF
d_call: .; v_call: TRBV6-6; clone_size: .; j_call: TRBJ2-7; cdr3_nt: TGTGCCAGCAAAATACGTACAGGGACCCACTACGAGCAGTACTTC; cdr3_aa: CASKIRTGTHYEQYF
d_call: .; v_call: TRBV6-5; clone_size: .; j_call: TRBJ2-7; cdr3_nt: TGTGCCAGCAGCCCCGGGACCCGAGGGTACAACGAGCAGTACTTC; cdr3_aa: CASSPGTRGYNEQYF
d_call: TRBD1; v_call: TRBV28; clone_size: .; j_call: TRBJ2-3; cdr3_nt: TGTGCCAGCAGTTCTTCCGGGACAGGGTTAGATACGCAGTATTTT; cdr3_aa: CASSSSGTGLDTQYF
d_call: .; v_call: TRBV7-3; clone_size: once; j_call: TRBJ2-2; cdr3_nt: TGTGCCAGCAGCTTAACTCAAGACACCGGGGAGCTGTTTTTT; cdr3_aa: CASSLTQDTGELFF
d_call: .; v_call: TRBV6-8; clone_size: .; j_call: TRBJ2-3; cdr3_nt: TGTGCCAGCCATTGTAACCACTTACTAGTTCTTCCAGATACGCAGTATTTT; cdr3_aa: CASHCNHLLVLPDTQYF
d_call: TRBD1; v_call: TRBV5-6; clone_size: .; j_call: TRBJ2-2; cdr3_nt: TGTGCCAGCAGCCCCTGGCGGGGACAGGGGGTCTCCGGGGAGCTGTTTTTT; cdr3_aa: CASSPWRGQGVSGELFF
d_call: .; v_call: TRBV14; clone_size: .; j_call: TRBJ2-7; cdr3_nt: TGTGCCAGCAGCCAATACAGAAACTCCTACGAGCAGTACTTC; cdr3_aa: CASSQYRNSYEQYF
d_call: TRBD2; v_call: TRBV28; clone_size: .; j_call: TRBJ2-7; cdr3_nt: TGTGCCAGCAGGCTAGCGGGAACTTCCTACGAGCAGTACTTC; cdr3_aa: CASRLAGTSYEQYF
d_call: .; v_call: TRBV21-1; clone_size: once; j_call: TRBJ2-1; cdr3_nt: TGTGCCAGCAGCCCCGCCCGGGACAGGGGGTTGTACAATGAGCAGTTCTTC; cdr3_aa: CASSPARDRGLYNEQFF
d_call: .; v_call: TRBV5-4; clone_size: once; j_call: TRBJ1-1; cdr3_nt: TGTGCCAGCAGCTTGGTGGTCCCCGATACTGAAGCTTTCTTT; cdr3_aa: CASSLVVPDTEAFF
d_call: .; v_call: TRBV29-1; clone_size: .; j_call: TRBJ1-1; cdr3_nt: TGCAGCGCCCACGCACATGACCGGAACACTGAAGCTTTCTTT; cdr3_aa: CSAHAHDRNTEAFF
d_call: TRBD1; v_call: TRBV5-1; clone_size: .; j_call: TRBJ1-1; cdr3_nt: TGCGCCAGCAGCCCCCGGGACAGCAGTGAAGCTTTCTTT; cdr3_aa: CASSPRDSSEAFF
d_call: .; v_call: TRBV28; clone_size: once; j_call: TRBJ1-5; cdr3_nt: TGTGCCAGCAGTCCCGAGACGGGCAATCAGCCCCAGCATTTT; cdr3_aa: CASSPETGNQPQHF
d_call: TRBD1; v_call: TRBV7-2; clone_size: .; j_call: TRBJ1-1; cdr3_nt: TGTGCCAGCAGCCACCCGGACAGGAGCTACACTGAAGCTTTCTTT; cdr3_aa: CASSHPDRSYTEAFF
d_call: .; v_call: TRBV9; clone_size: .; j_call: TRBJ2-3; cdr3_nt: TGTGCCAGCAGCCCCAGATTGGATACGCAGTATTTT; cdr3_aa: CASSPRLDTQYF
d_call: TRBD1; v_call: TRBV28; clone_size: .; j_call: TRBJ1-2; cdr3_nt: TGTGCCAGCAGTTTATTCGGTCCGGGCGGGACAGGGTATGGCTACACCTTC; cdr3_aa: CASSLFGPGGTGYGYTF
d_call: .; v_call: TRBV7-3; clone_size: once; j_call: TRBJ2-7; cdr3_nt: TGTGCCAGCAGCCCGCAGCAGGGTATCTACGAGCAGTACTTC; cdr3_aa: CASSPQQGIYEQYF
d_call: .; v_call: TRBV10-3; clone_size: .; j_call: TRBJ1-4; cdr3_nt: TGTGCCTCGGGTAAGGCTCCAGCGCCTGAAAAACTGTTTTTT; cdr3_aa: CASGKAPAPEKLFF
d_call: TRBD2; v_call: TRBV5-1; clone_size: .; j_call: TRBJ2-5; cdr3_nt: TGCGCCAGCCGGGGGGGTGCCGGAGAGACCCAGTACTTC; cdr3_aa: CASRGGAGETQYF
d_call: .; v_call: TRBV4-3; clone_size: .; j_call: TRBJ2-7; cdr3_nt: TGCGCCAGCAGCCACCCGGGCAGGGGAAGCGAGCAGTACTTC; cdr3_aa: CASSHPGRGSEQYF
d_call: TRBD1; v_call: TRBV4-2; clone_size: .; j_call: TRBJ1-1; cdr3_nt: TGTGCCAGCAGCCCGAGGACGGGACAGGGGAACCCTGAAGCTTTCTTT; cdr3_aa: CASSPRTGQGNPEAFF
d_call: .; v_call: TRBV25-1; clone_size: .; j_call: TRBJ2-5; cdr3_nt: TGTGCCAGCAGGGGCGCTGCCGGGGAGACCCAGTACTTC; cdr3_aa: CASRGAAGETQYF
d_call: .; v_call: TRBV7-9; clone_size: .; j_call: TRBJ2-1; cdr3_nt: TGTGCCAGCAGCCCAAGAAATGAGCAGTTCTTC; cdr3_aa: CASSPRNEQFF
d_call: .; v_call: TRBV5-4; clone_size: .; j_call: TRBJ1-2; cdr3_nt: TGTGCCAGCAGCTTGGACCCTATTTATGGCTACACCTTC; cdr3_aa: CASSLDPIYGYTF
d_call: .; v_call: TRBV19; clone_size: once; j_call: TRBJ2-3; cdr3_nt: TGTGCCAGTAGTGTAGGGCGGGGAGATACGCAGTATTTT; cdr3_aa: CASSVGRGDTQYF
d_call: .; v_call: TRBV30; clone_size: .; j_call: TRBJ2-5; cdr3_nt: TGTGCCTGGAGTGTATCCCAAGAGACCCAGTACTTC; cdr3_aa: CAWSVSQETQYF
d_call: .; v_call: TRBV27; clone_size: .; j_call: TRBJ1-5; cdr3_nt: TGTGCCAGCAGTTTTGGCAGGGATCAGCCCCAGCATTTT; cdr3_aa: CASSFGRDQPQHF
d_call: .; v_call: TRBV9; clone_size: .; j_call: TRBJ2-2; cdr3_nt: TGTGCCAGCAGCGTCCAGATGGCCGGGGAGCTGTTTTTT; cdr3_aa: CASSVQMAGELFF
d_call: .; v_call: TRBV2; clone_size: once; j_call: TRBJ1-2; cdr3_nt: TGTGCCAGCAATCCTCGGAGATATGGCTACACCTTC; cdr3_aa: CASNPRRYGYTF
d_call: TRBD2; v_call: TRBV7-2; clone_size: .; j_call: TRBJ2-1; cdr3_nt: TGTGCCAGCAGTTTTAGCGGGAGGGCAAATGAGCAGTTCTTC; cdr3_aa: CASSFSGRANEQFF
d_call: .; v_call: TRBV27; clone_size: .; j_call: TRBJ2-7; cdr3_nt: TGTGCCAGCAGTTTAGGGGCAGCATACGAGCAGTACTTC; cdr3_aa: CASSLGAAYEQYF
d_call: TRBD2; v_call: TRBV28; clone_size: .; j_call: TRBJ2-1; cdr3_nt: TGTGCCAGCAGCCCTAGCGGGGGATACAATGAGCAGTTCTTC; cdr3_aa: CASSPSGGYNEQFF
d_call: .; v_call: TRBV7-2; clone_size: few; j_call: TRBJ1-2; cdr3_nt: TGTGCCAGCAGCCTACAGGGTTATGGCTACACCTTC; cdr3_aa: CASSLQGYGYTF